The rows below give T cell receptor beta chains drawn from one sample of a study of T cells after yellow fever vaccination. TCRdb re-called the 5' RACE reads with MiXCR, one entry per CDR3 protein. The sample carries 500,000 to 650,000 distinct CDR3 sequences, roughly 12% recorded once. Sequencing used PBMCs, obtained on the day of the yellow fever booster vaccination. Receptors originate from a man aged 30 to 45 who received the YFV17D yellow fever vaccine. CDR3s include the opening cysteine and the closing phenylalanine or tryptophan. D genes are given only for firm matches. The size field is filled for only some rows; it gives once, few, many or a size class.

D gene: TRBD1; clone size: few; J gene: TRBJ2-7; V gene: TRBV9; CDR3 DNA: TGTGCCAGCAGCGTGGACCCGGGACAGGGAAGCTCCTACGAGCAGTACTTC; CDR3 protein: CASSVDPGQGSSYEQYF
D gene: -; clone size: -; J gene: TRBJ1-2; V gene: TRBV20-1; CDR3 DNA: TGCAGTGCTAGAGGGTGGGGAGGAGGGAACAACTATGGCTACACCTTC; CDR3 protein: CSARGWGGGNNYGYTF
D gene: -; clone size: -; J gene: TRBJ2-5; V gene: TRBV7-9; CDR3 DNA: TGTGCCAGCAGCCCCCGACAGACAATTGGGACCCAGTACTTC; CDR3 protein: CASSPRQTIGTQYF
D gene: -; clone size: many; J gene: TRBJ2-5; V gene: TRBV6-1; CDR3 DNA: TGTGCCAGCAGACGGACGGACCAAGAGACCCAGTACTTC; CDR3 protein: CASRRTDQETQYF
D gene: TRBD1; clone size: -; J gene: TRBJ2-1; V gene: TRBV5-6; CDR3 DNA: TGTGCCAGCAGCTTCCCACCGTCCGGGTGGGACAGGGCCCATGAGCAGTTCTTC; CDR3 protein: CASSFPPSGWDRAHEQFF
D gene: TRBD2; clone size: few; J gene: TRBJ2-1; V gene: TRBV29-1; CDR3 DNA: TGCAGCGTTGAAGAAAGGCTAGCGGGCTCCTACAATGAGCAGTTCTTC; CDR3 protein: CSVEERLAGSYNEQFF
D gene: -; clone size: -; J gene: TRBJ1-1; V gene: TRBV25-1; CDR3 DNA: TGTGCCAGCAGTGAATATATGGGCACACGGAACACTGAAGCTTTCTTT; CDR3 protein: CASSEYMGTRNTEAFF
D gene: TRBD1; clone size: -; J gene: TRBJ1-2; V gene: TRBV5-6; CDR3 DNA: TGTGCCAGCAGCTCATACGGACAGGGGAACTATGGCTACACCTTC; CDR3 protein: CASSSYGQGNYGYTF
D gene: -; clone size: few; J gene: TRBJ1-1; V gene: TRBV28; CDR3 DNA: TGTGCCAGCAGTTTATTTGGCAGGGGGAACACTGAAGCTTTCTTT; CDR3 protein: CASSLFGRGNTEAFF
D gene: -; clone size: few; J gene: TRBJ2-7; V gene: TRBV20-1; CDR3 DNA: TGCAGTGCGAAGCGGACAGAGACTTACGAGCAGTACTTC; CDR3 protein: CSAKRTETYEQYF
D gene: TRBD2; clone size: -; J gene: TRBJ2-1; V gene: TRBV11-2; CDR3 DNA: TGTGCCAGCAGCTTACGTCGCGGCGGGAGTTACAATGAGCAGTTCTTC; CDR3 protein: CASSLRRGGSYNEQFF
D gene: TRBD1; clone size: -; J gene: TRBJ2-2; V gene: TRBV12-3/TRBV12-4; CDR3 DNA: TGTACCAGCAGTTTACAGGGGTTCGGGGAGCTGTTTTTT; CDR3 protein: CTSSLQGFGELFF
D gene: TRBD1; clone size: -; J gene: TRBJ1-1; V gene: TRBV4-2; CDR3 DNA: TGTGCCAGCAGCCCCGCAGGGGGGAACACTGAAGCTTTCTTT; CDR3 protein: CASSPAGGNTEAFF
D gene: TRBD2; clone size: many; J gene: TRBJ2-1; V gene: TRBV5-1; CDR3 DNA: TGCGCCAGCAGCTTCACTAGCGGGAGGGATGAGCAGTTCTTC; CDR3 protein: CASSFTSGRDEQFF
D gene: -; clone size: few; J gene: TRBJ1-2; V gene: TRBV28; CDR3 DNA: TGTGCCAGCACCATAGCCTCGGCAGGATATAATGGCTACACCTTC; CDR3 protein: CASTIASAGYNGYTF
D gene: TRBD1; clone size: few; J gene: TRBJ2-7; V gene: TRBV6-1; CDR3 DNA: TGTGCCAGCAGATGGACAGGGAGAGGTTACGAGCAGTACTTC; CDR3 protein: CASRWTGRGYEQYF
D gene: -; clone size: -; J gene: TRBJ2-1; V gene: TRBV2; CDR3 DNA: TGTGCCTTCTGCAGAAGTGGCAGCCCAAGCTCCTACAATGAGCAGTTCTTC; CDR3 protein: CAFCRSGSPSSYNEQFF
D gene: TRBD2; clone size: few; J gene: TRBJ2-3; V gene: TRBV20-1; CDR3 DNA: TGCAGTGGCCTCGAGCGGGGAGCTAGCACAGATACGCAGTATTTT; CDR3 protein: CSGLERGASTDTQYF
D gene: -; clone size: few; J gene: TRBJ1-1; V gene: TRBV5-1; CDR3 DNA: TGCGCCAGCAGCTTGGTTCTGGGACCCACTGAAGCTTTCTTT; CDR3 protein: CASSLVLGPTEAFF
D gene: -; clone size: -; J gene: TRBJ2-1; V gene: TRBV12-3/TRBV12-4; CDR3 DNA: TGTGCCAGCAGTTTAAGGACTGGGGTCCATGAGCAGTTCTTC; CDR3 protein: CASSLRTGVHEQFF
D gene: TRBD2; clone size: -; J gene: TRBJ2-1; V gene: TRBV7-9; CDR3 DNA: TGTGCCAGCAGTTCTTGGACTAGCAGCGATGAGCAGTTCTTC; CDR3 protein: CASSSWTSSDEQFF
D gene: -; clone size: many; J gene: TRBJ2-5; V gene: TRBV5-1; CDR3 DNA: TGCGCCAGCAGCTTGGTAGCAGGAGAAGAGACCCAGTACTTC; CDR3 protein: CASSLVAGEETQYF
D gene: TRBD2; clone size: few; J gene: TRBJ2-7; V gene: TRBV7-2; CDR3 DNA: TGTGCCAGCAGCCAGAGCAGCGGGAGTTTCTACGAGCAGTACTTC; CDR3 protein: CASSQSSGSFYEQYF
D gene: -; clone size: -; J gene: TRBJ2-5; V gene: TRBV12-3/TRBV12-4; CDR3 DNA: TGTGCCAGCAGTAGGACAGCTATCCAAGAGACCCAGTACTTC; CDR3 protein: CASSRTAIQETQYF
D gene: -; clone size: few; J gene: TRBJ2-1; V gene: TRBV9; CDR3 DNA: TGTGCCAGCAGCGTAGAGGTGCGTCTAAATGAGCAGTTCTTC; CDR3 protein: CASSVEVRLNEQFF
D gene: -; clone size: -; J gene: TRBJ1-6; V gene: TRBV10-1; CDR3 DNA: TGCGCCAGCGGGACCTGGAATTCACCCCTCCACTTT; CDR3 protein: CASGTWNSPLHF
D gene: TRBD2; clone size: few; J gene: TRBJ2-1; V gene: TRBV28; CDR3 DNA: TGTGCCAGCAGTTCCGGAACGGGAGGTAACAATGAGCAGTTCTTC; CDR3 protein: CASSSGTGGNNEQFF
D gene: TRBD1; clone size: few; J gene: TRBJ2-1; V gene: TRBV18; CDR3 DNA: TGTGCCAGCTCACCCCGGGCAGGGGGCGATGAGCAGTTCTTC; CDR3 protein: CASSPRAGGDEQFF
D gene: -; clone size: many; J gene: TRBJ2-2; V gene: TRBV7-2; CDR3 DNA: TGTGCCTGTGGAGTCACCGGGGAGCTGTTTTTT; CDR3 protein: CACGVTGELFF
D gene: -; clone size: -; J gene: TRBJ2-1; V gene: TRBV12-5; CDR3 DNA: TGTGCTAGTGGCCGGGCGATCCAGGAGCAGTTCTTC; CDR3 protein: CASGRAIQEQFF
D gene: -; clone size: -; J gene: TRBJ1-5; V gene: TRBV7-2; CDR3 DNA: TGTGCCAGCACTGAGGAGGGGACCCTCAATCAGCCCCAGCATTTT; CDR3 protein: CASTEEGTLNQPQHF
D gene: -; clone size: -; J gene: TRBJ2-7; V gene: TRBV27; CDR3 DNA: TGTGCCAGCATTCCGCGGTTGGGTCGAGGGTCCGAGCAGTACTTC; CDR3 protein: CASIPRLGRGSEQYF
D gene: -; clone size: -; J gene: TRBJ1-2; V gene: TRBV6-5; CDR3 DNA: TGTGCCAGCAGTTATTCGAGGCAAGCAGGAGGCTACACCTTC; CDR3 protein: CASSYSRQAGGYTF
D gene: -; clone size: few; J gene: TRBJ2-2; V gene: TRBV6-2/TRBV6-3; CDR3 DNA: TGTGCCAGCAGTCCACGCGAACAAAACACCGGGGAACTGTTTTTT; CDR3 protein: CASSPREQNTGELFF
D gene: -; clone size: many; J gene: TRBJ2-5; V gene: TRBV12-3/TRBV12-4; CDR3 DNA: TGTGCCAGCAGGAAACTAGCCTCCCAAGAGACCCAGTACTTC; CDR3 protein: CASRKLASQETQYF
D gene: -; clone size: -; J gene: TRBJ2-2; V gene: TRBV20-1; CDR3 DNA: TGCAGTGCTAGAGAGCCCTACACCGGGGAGCTGTTTTTT; CDR3 protein: CSAREPYTGELFF
D gene: TRBD2; clone size: few; J gene: TRBJ2-7; V gene: TRBV20-1; CDR3 DNA: TGCAGTGCTAAAAGGACTAGCGGGAGCTACGAGCAGTACTTC; CDR3 protein: CSAKRTSGSYEQYF
D gene: -; clone size: -; J gene: TRBJ2-2; V gene: TRBV6-5; CDR3 DNA: TGTGCCAGCAGTTACTCGGGCAGAGACACCGGGGAGCTGTTTTTT; CDR3 protein: CASSYSGRDTGELFF
D gene: -; clone size: many; J gene: TRBJ2-1; V gene: TRBV6-2/TRBV6-3; CDR3 DNA: TGTGCCAGCACAAACGTCTCCTACAATGAGCAGTTCTTC; CDR3 protein: CASTNVSYNEQFF
D gene: -; clone size: -; J gene: TRBJ2-2; V gene: TRBV6-5; CDR3 DNA: TGTGCCAGCAGTTACTCAAGGCCGGGGCTAGCCGGGTCCGGGGAGCTGTTTTTT; CDR3 protein: CASSYSRPGLAGSGELFF
D gene: -; clone size: few; J gene: TRBJ2-5; V gene: TRBV27; CDR3 DNA: TGTGCCAGCAGTCCGGACGGGCAGGGGACCCAGTACTTC; CDR3 protein: CASSPDGQGTQYF